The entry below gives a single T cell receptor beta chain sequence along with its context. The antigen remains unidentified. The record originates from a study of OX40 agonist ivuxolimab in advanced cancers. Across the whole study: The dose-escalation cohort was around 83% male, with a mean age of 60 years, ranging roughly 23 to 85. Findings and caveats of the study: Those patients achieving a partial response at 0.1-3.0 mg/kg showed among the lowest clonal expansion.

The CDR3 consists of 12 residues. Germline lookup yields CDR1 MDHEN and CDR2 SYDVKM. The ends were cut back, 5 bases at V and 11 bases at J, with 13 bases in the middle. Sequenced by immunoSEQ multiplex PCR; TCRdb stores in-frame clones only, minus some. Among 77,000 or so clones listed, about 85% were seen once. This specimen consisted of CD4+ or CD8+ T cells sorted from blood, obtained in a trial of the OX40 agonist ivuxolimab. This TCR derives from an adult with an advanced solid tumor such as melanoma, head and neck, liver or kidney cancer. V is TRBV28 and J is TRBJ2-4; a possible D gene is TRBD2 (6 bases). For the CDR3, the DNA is TGTGCCAGCAGTCCCCCGGGACTCTTTCAGTACTTC. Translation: CASSPPGLFQYF.